The 20 T cell receptor beta chains presented below share a single source sample, sequenced in a study of CD8+ T cells in alopecia areata. Following RNA extraction, reverse transcription yielded cDNA that acted as the sequencing template. Libraries were prepared by immunoSEQ multiplex PCR; TCRdb keeps only in-frame clonotypes and omits some of them. The sample gives 1,500 or so clones, none seen only once, and the top ten clones hold approximately 40%. The specimen sequenced was lesional skin. Receptor source: a C3H/HeJ mouse with alopecia areata. MHC haplotype here: H2-k.

This clone appeared many times. Any gene name here is a mouse gene name. Sequencing ends 4 residues short of the CDR3 end; the germline J gene provides the rest. The J gene is TRBJ2-3, the V gene TRBV1; 11 bases align to TRBD2. CDR1 and CDR2 (germline): NSQYPW, LRSPGD (reference sequence). CDR3 size: 17 residues. J gave up 0 bases and V 1 base, and 3 bases lay outside the gene matches. The sequenced part of the CDR3 DNA is TGCACCTGCAGTGCAGCTTACTGGGGGGGCAGTGCAGAA. Its translation: CTCSAAYWGGSAE. The full CDR3 reads CTCSAAYWGGSAETLYF.

Only a few counts were recorded for this clone. Being one base from a much bigger clone, this may be a read error. Gene names refer to mouse genes. The read finishes 4 residues shy of the CDR3 end, and the germline J gene is used to complete it. The rearrangement links TRBV29 to TRBJ2-2, with 7 bases lining up with TRBD1. The CDR3 extends over 16 amino acids. CDR1 and CDR2 from the germline V gene are MSHET and SYDVDS. The part of the CDR3 DNA that was read is TGTGCCAGCGGTGAAGGCTACAGGGGAAACACCGGG. Translating it yields CASGEGYRGNTG. The whole CDR3 sequence reads CASGEGYRGNTGQLYF. The full variable domain, completed using reference TRBV29 and TRBJ2-2, is DMKVTQMPRYLIKRMGENVLLECGQDMSHETMYWYRQDPGLGLQLIYISYDVDSNSEGDIPKGYRVSRKKREHFSLILDSAKTNQTSVYFCASGEGYRGNTGQLYFGEGSKLTVL.

This clone has only a few counts. The protein TCRdb lists differs from the translation of the DNA at residue 12; the protein given here is translated from the DNA itself. This is likely an artifact of a read error, given a far larger clone one base away. Germline and genes here are mouse. The read finishes 3 residues shy of the CDR3 end, and the germline J gene is used to complete it. V usage is TRBV17 and J usage is TRBJ1-3; 8 bases fit TRBD1. Germline CDR1 and CDR2: MNHDT and YYDKIL. This CDR3 region has 15 residues. V gave up 6 bases and J gave up 3 bases; unmatched junction bases: 7. Partial CDR3 DNA: TGTGCTAGCAGCAACAGGGGGGGTTTTGGAAATACG. It is translated as CASSNRGGFGNT. The CDR3 as a whole reads CASSNRGGFGNTLYF.

This clone appeared many times. Genes here carry mouse names. The sequenced fragment ends 4 residues before the CDR3 boundary, so the rest is inferred from the germline J gene. The chain carries TRBV13-1 and TRBJ1-2, with D uncertain. V lost 2 bases and J lost 0, with 5 bases in between. Germline assignment: CDR1 NSHNY and CDR2 SYGAGN. The CDR3 loop spans 13 amino acids. CDR3 amino acids: CASSETANSDYTF. Incomplete CDR3 DNA: TGTGCCAGCAGTGAAACAGCAAACTCC.

In its sample, this clone was seen many times. Genes and germline are mouse. The read ends 4 residues early relative to the CDR3; the germline J gene fills the gap. The chain has TRBV13-1 and TRBJ2-2, with 14 positions matching TRBD2. V shed 2 bases and J 1 base; nucleotides not matched to a gene: 1. CDR1 is NSHNY, CDR2 SYGAGN, per germline. The CDR3 length is 17 residues. The CDR3 loop reads CASSEGLGGRNTGQLYF. The covered CDR3 bases are TGTGCCAGCAGTGAGGGACTGGGGGGGCGAAACACCGGG.

This clone was picked up many times. Mouse germline and gene names are used. With the read ending 4 residues before the CDR3 end, the germline J gene is used to fill in that end. The chain recombines TRBV13-1 with TRBJ2-1; possible D gene TRBD1, 6 bases. The CDR3 is 14 amino acids. CDR1 is NSHNY, CDR2 SYGAGN, per germline. Trimming removed 6 bases from V and 5 bases from J, with 15 bases in between. The CDR3 DNA, read in part, is TGTGCCAGCACCTCCAAGGGGGTGGATGCT. Encoded protein: CASTSKGVDA. The whole CDR3 is CASTSKGVDAEQFF.

Judged by abundance, this clone is large. Gene names are the mouse ones. The read halts 4 residues ahead of the CDR3 end, with the missing end drawn from the germline J gene. The chain recombines TRBV1 with TRBJ2-2, with a possible D match to TRBD1 (6 bases). The germline V and J ends were trimmed by 6 bases and 0 bases, with 8 bases remaining between them. Germline loops: CDR1 NSQYPW, CDR2 LRSPGD (reference sequence). This CDR3 spans 14 amino acids. The sequenced part of the CDR3 DNA is TGCACCTGCAGCAGACAGGCAAACACCGGG. This codes for CTCSRQANTG. The full CDR3 protein reads CTCSRQANTGQLYF.

This clone was seen more than once but under ten times. The gene names here belong to mouse. The read halts 4 residues ahead of the CDR3 end, with the missing end drawn from the germline J gene. The chain combines TRBV19 with TRBJ2-3, with D maybe TRBD2 (5 bases). Per the germline V gene, CDR1 is FNHDT and CDR2 is SITEND (reference sequence). Deletions cut 5 bases from V and 1 base from J, with 11 bases between. The CDR3 runs 14 residues. CDR3 region: CASRWGECAETLYF. The covered CDR3 bases are TGTGCCAGCAGATGGGGTGAGTGTGCAGAA.

This clone qualifies as medium-sized (0.01 to 0.1%). At residue 14, TCRdb's protein is not the same as the translated DNA, so the protein here was read from the DNA. Genes and germline are mouse. The CDR3 is CASSLETGTGNGNTLYF. The sequenced CDR3 bases are TGTGCCAGCAGCTTGGAAACCGGGACAGGGAATGGAAATACG. The chain uses TRBV3 and TRBJ1-3; 9 bases match TRBD1. The read is 3 residues too short to cover the CDR3 end, so that end is filled in from the germline J gene. The V gene end was trimmed by 3 bases and the J gene end by 3 bases; junction bases not matched to a gene: 9. CDR1 SNHLY and CDR2 FYNGKV come from the germline V gene (reference sequence). The CDR3 is made up of 17 amino acids. Based on the CDR3 plus reference TRBV3 and TRBJ1-3, the full variable domain is GPKVLQIPSHQIIDMGQMVTLNCDPVSNHLYFYWYKQILGQQMEFLVNFYNGKVMEKSKLFKDQFSVERPDGSYFTLKIQPTALEDSAVYFCASSLETGTGNGNTLYFGEGSRLIVV.

In its sample, this clone was seen many times. Genes and germline come from the mouse. The DNA ends 4 residues before the CDR3 does, and the rest of the CDR3 is filled in from the germline J gene. V usage is TRBV1 and J usage is TRBJ2-5; D is perhaps TRBD2 (7 bases). CDR1 is NSQYPW, CDR2 LRSPGD, per germline (reference sequence). The CDR3 consists of 13 residues. This CDR3 is CTCSGGALDTQYF. Partial CDR3 DNA: TGCACCTGCAGTGGGGGGGCGCTGGAC.

This clone was seen repeatedly, ten times or more. Any gene name here is a mouse gene name. The read finishes 4 residues shy of the CDR3 end, and the germline J gene is used to complete it. The rearrangement joins TRBV1 to TRBJ2-1, with TRBD2 matching 9 bases. CDR1 and CDR2 (germline): NSQYPW, LRSPGD (reference sequence). The J segment lost 1 base and the V segment lost 5 bases, leaving 6 bases of the junction unmatched. This CDR3 comprises 16 residues. This CDR3 reads CTCSPWTGVNYAEQFF. CDR3 bases read: TGCACCTGCAGTCCCTGGACTGGGGTCAACTATGCT.

Ten or more counts support this clone. Mouse names are used for the genes. The read finishes 4 residues shy of the CDR3 end, and the germline J gene is used to complete it. The chain carries TRBV13-1 and TRBJ2-7; 10 bases match TRBD2. The germline gives CDR1 NSHNY, CDR2 SYGAGN. Losses at the gene ends were 5 bases for V and 3 bases for J; bases not matched to a gene: 2. The CDR3 has 13 residues. CDR3 in amino acids: CASSGTGVYEQYF. CDR3 DNA, as far as it was read: TGTGCCAGCAGCGGGACTGGGGTCTAT.

This clone was seen at least ten times. Mouse gene names apply. The CDR3 end lies 4 residues beyond the end of the read and is filled in from the germline J gene. The gene calls are TRBV4 and TRBJ1-2; 10 positions agree with TRBD1. There are 13 residues in the CDR3. In germline, CDR1 is LGHDT, CDR2 YNNKQL (reference sequence). Losses at the gene ends were 8 bases for V and 1 base for J; bases not matched to a gene: 1. CDR3 in amino acids: CASRDRGNSDYTF. The sequenced CDR3 bases are TGTGCCAGCCGGGACAGGGGAAACTCC. Full variable domain (remainder filled in from reference TRBV4 and TRBJ1-2): ETAVFQTPNYHVTQVGNEVSFNCKQTLGHDTMYWYKQDSKKLLKIMFSYNNKQLIVNETVPRRFSPQSSDKAHLNLRIKSVEPEDSAVYLCASRDRGNSDYTFGSGTRLLVI.

This clone has a count of ten or more. Gene names follow the mouse nomenclature. The CDR3 end lies 4 residues beyond the end of the read and is filled in from the germline J gene. The V and J genes are TRBV19 and TRBJ2-2; 10 nucleotides line up with TRBD2. The CDR3 is 16 amino acids. Germline V gene lookup returns CDR1 FNHDT and CDR2 SITEND (reference sequence). V lost 2 bases and J lost 4; bases outside the gene matches: 5. The CDR3 here is CASSIGLGVITGQLYF. CDR3 DNA, as far as it was read: TGTGCCAGCAGTATCGGACTGGGGGTGATCACCGGG.

This clone was detected ten times or more. Gene labels here are mouse ones. With the read ending 4 residues before the CDR3 end, the germline J gene is used to fill in that end. V and J are TRBV13-2 and TRBJ2-3; 11 positions match TRBD2. Germline CDR1 NNHNN, CDR2 SYGAGS (reference sequence). Trimming removed 2 bases from V and 0 bases from J; junction bases left unmatched: 5. CDR3 length: 17 residues. CDR3 bases read: TGTGCCAGCGGTGAAGGACTGGGGGGCCTTAGTGCAGAA. Residues: CASGEGLGGLSAE. The entire CDR3 sequence reads CASGEGLGGLSAETLYF.

This clone appeared many times. Gene names are mouse gene names. The missing CDR3 end, 4 residues past where the read stops, is filled in from the germline J gene. This sequence joins TRBV1 and TRBJ2-1; TRBD2 matches 11 bases. The CDR3 spans 16 residues. Trimming took 6 bases from V and 3 from J; bases not matched to a gene: 7. CDR1 and CDR2 (germline): NSQYPW, LRSPGD (reference sequence). The sequenced CDR3 bases are TGCACCTGCAGCCCGGGACTGGGGGCTCTCTATGCT. It codes for CTCSPGLGALYA. The full CDR3 sequence reads CTCSPGLGALYAEQFF.

This clone was detected a few times. This likely reflects a read error, since a far larger clone is one base away. The genes and germline here are from mouse. The read is 4 residues too short to cover the CDR3 end, so that end is filled in from the germline J gene. The same CDR3 arises from other DNA sequences in this sample as well. The chain recombines TRBV17 with TRBJ1-2; 7 nucleotides align to TRBD1. This CDR3 has 12 residues. Germline CDR1 reads MNHDT; CDR2 reads YYDKIL. CDR3 in amino acids: CARQGGNSDYTF. The DNA read from the CDR3 is TGTGCCCGACAGGGCGGAAACTCC.

The sample holds many counts of this clone. Germline and genes: mouse. The read ends 4 residues early relative to the CDR3; the germline J gene fills the gap. The chain combines TRBV2 with TRBJ2-1; D not resolved. This CDR3 region has 14 residues. The V gene's germline CDR1 is LGHNA and CDR2 YSYQKL. The germline V and J ends were trimmed by 1 base and 3 bases, with 7 bases remaining between them. The CDR3 bases that were read are TGTGCCAGCAGCCAAGGAGGGTCCTATGCT. Translation gives CASSQGGSYA. The entire CDR3 protein is CASSQGGSYAEQFF.

This clone was observed a few times. A far larger clone is off by one base, so a read error is likely. Gene and germline names: mouse. The CDR3 end is not reached by the read, which stops 4 residues before it; the germline J gene fills it in. The rearrangement joins TRBV17 to TRBJ2-2; a weak D match, TRBD1 (5 bases). Germline CDR1 is MNHDT and CDR2 is YYDKIL. Trimming stripped 3 bases from V and 0 bases from J, with 8 bases between. CDR3 length: 15 residues. The CDR3: CASSRSGTNTGQLYF. The part of the CDR3 DNA that was read is TGTGCTAGCAGTAGGTCAGGGACAAACACCGGG.

This clone was seen a few times. Genes and germline come from the mouse. CDR3 bases read: TGTGCCAGCAGTGATAGGCAAAAC. It yields the protein CASSDRQN. The complete CDR3 protein is CASSDRQNTLYF. This chain links TRBV13-3 with TRBJ2-4; D is undetermined. The DNA ends 4 residues before the CDR3 does, and the rest of the CDR3 is filled in from the germline J gene. Germline CDR1 is NNHDY and CDR2 is SYVADS. This CDR3 has 12 amino acids. V was pared by 1 base and J by 3 bases, with 3 bases between.